Presented here are 29 T cell receptor beta chains from one specimen sequenced in a study of blood T cell repertoires in COVID-19. Assay used: immunoSEQ multiplex PCR; TCRdb lists only in-frame clones, some missing. This repertoire shows some 130,000 clones, around 73% found once; its top ten account for about 10%. The sequencing input was peripheral blood. These TCRs come from a man aged 60 to 75 who had recovered from COVID-19.

The chain links TRBV5-1 to TRBJ1-2, with a tentative D call TRBD1 (6 bases). Germline-derived CDR1 and CDR2 are SGHRS and YFSETQ. CDR3 length equals 16 residues. Trimming took 0 bases from V and 6 from J, leaving 18 bases between them. For the CDR3, the DNA is TGCGCCAGCAGCTTGGTATCAGGGGAAGCTTATAATGGCTACACCTTC. Residues: CASSLVSGEAYNGYTF.

This clone has only a few counts. This chain links TRBV3-1 (or the pseudogene TRBV3-2) with TRBJ1-6; 7 bases map to TRBD1. The CDR3 contains 14 residues. Germline V gene lookup returns CDR1 LGHDT and CDR2 YNNKEL (reference sequence). Trimming at V came to 1 base and at J to 8 bases, leaving 2 bases not matched to a gene. CDR3 nucleotide sequence: TGTGCCAGCAGCCAAGGGACAGGCTATTCACCCCTCCACTTT. It is translated as CASSQGTGYSPLHF.

The chain uses TRBV6-5 and TRBJ1-3; D not resolved. V lost 8 bases and J 2 bases, leaving 4 bases between the germline ends. The CDR3 extends over 11 amino acids. CDR1 and CDR2 from the germline V gene are MNHEY and SVGAGI. In DNA form, the CDR3 reads TGTGCCAGCGGCACTGGAAACACCATATATTTT. Translated: CASGTGNTIYF.

J is TRBJ2-5 and V is TRBV27; D perhaps matches TRBD1 (6 bases). This CDR3 has 14 residues. Between the trimmed V and J ends, which lost 7 bases and 5 bases, there was a span of 17 bases. The germline CDR1 and CDR2 sequences are MNHEY and SMNVEV (reference sequence). CDR3 in amino acids: CASTNPPGVETQYF. The DNA of the CDR3 is TGTGCCAGCACCAATCCCCCAGGGGTTGAGACCCAGTACTTC.

This chain connects TRBV24-1 to TRBJ2-1; weak D call: TRBD1 (5 bases). V was shortened by 1 base and J by 6 bases, with 9 bases between the two germline ends. The length of the CDR3 is 14 residues. Germline V gene data show CDR1 as KGHDR and CDR2 as SFDVKD. The CDR3 loop is CATSDLKGVNEQFF. CDR3 nucleotide sequence: TGTGCCACCAGTGATTTAAAAGGGGTCAATGAGCAGTTCTTC.

To note about this clone: At the DNA level, this CDR3 is encoded by other sequences in the same sample as well. The chain couples TRBV7-8 to TRBJ1-1; D may be TRBD1 (6 bases). Trimming shortened V by 0 bases and J by 2 bases, and 7 bases separated the two germline ends. The CDR3 length is 14 residues. Germline CDR1 SGHVS, CDR2 FQNEAQ. The CDR3 DNA follows: TGTGCCAGCAGCTTAGCGACAGGTAACACTGAAGCTTTCTTT. It codes for CASSLATGNTEAFF.

The chain joins TRBV7-9 to TRBJ2-5; the D is unclear. This CDR3 is built from 14 residues. Germline-derived CDR1 and CDR2 are SEHNR and FQNEAQ (reference sequence). Trimming cost V 4 bases and J 1 base, with 10 bases left between them. The CDR3 DNA reads TGTGCCAGCAGCTCTCTAGTACCCCAAGAGACCCAGTACTTC. Its translation: CASSSLVPQETQYF.

This clone was observed a single time. CDR3 loop: CAWSAGVYGYTF. Here the CDR3 DNA reads TGTGCCTGGAGTGCGGGGGTTTATGGCTACACCTTC. The chain links TRBV30 to TRBJ1-2, with D possibly TRBD1 on 5 matching bases. Looked up from germline, CDR1 is GTSNPN and CDR2 is SVGIG (reference sequence). Between the trimmed V and J ends, which lost 1 base and 5 bases, there was a span of 8 bases. The CDR3 contains 12 residues.

This clone was seen only a few times. The rearrangement joins TRBV28 to TRBJ1-6; D call uncertain. Trimming took 1 base from V and 2 from J, leaving 18 bases between them. This CDR3 has 19 residues. CDR1 and CDR2 (germline): MDHEN, SYDVKM. CDR3 residues: CASSLSPEISPTYNSPLHF. DNA for the CDR3: TGTGCCAGCAGTTTATCCCCCGAGATATCTCCGACCTATAATTCACCCCTCCACTTT. Based on the CDR3 plus reference TRBV28 and TRBJ1-6, the full variable domain is DVKVTQSSRYLVKRTGEKVFLECVQDMDHENMFWYRQDPGLGLRLIYFSYDVKMKEKGDIPEGYSVSREKKERFSLILESASTNQTSMYLCASSLSPEISPTYNSPLHFGNGTRLTVT.

This clone appeared a few times. Sequence at one end of the junction differs from germline and may be a read error. J is TRBJ2-1 and V is TRBV7-3, with no clear D. The CDR3 has 15 amino acids. Germline-derived CDR1 and CDR2 are SGHTA and FQGTGA. CDR3 residues: CASSLTGDIYNAQFF. CDR3 in DNA: TGTGCCAGCAGCTTAACGGGTGACATATACAATGCGCAGTTCTTC.

V usage is TRBV14 and J usage is TRBJ1-1; D might be TRBD1 (6 bases). The CDR3 has 13 amino acids. V was shortened by 5 bases and J by 5 bases, with 12 bases between the two germline ends. Germline V gene data show CDR1 as SGHDN and CDR2 as FVKESK. DNA of the CDR3: TGTGCCAGCAGCAATACAGGGAATACTGAAGCTTTCTTT. This encodes CASSNTGNTEAFF.

Here the CDR3 DNA reads TGTGCCAGCAGCGTCGGGACACTCCAAAGGAAGTACTTC. It codes for CASSVGTLQRKYF. The chain recombines TRBV7-2 with TRBJ2-7; D is possibly TRBD1 (6 bases). The V gene lost 5 bases and the J gene lost 11 bases, with 19 bases spanning the gap. CDR1 and CDR2 (germline): SGHTA, FQGNSA. This CDR3 contains 13 residues.

The chain employs TRBV7-8 and TRBJ2-5, with TRBD1 identical over 8 bases. CDR1 is SGHVS, CDR2 FQNEAQ, per germline. The CDR3 spans 13 residues. The junction had 4 bases not matched to a gene; V was cut back by 5 bases and J by 5 bases. In nucleotides, the CDR3 is TGTGCCAGCAGCCGACAGGGGCTCGAGACCCAGTACTTC. Encoded protein: CASSRQGLETQYF.

V gene TRBV18 combines with J gene TRBJ2-6; tentatively, D is TRBD2 (5 bases). The length of the CDR3 is 17 residues. Deletions cut 1 base from V and 0 bases from J, with 10 bases between. Germline CDR1 reads KGHSH; CDR2 reads LQKENI. The chain's CDR3 is CASSPLPRGSGANVLTF. The CDR3 DNA follows: TGTGCCAGCTCACCACTCCCCCGGGGCTCTGGGGCCAACGTCCTGACTTTC.

The rearrangement joins TRBV4-3 to TRBJ2-1; 9 bases map to TRBD2. The ends lost 0 bases at V and 9 bases at J; junction bases unmatched: 12. Germline CDR1 LGHNA, CDR2 YSLEER. The CDR3 has 17 amino acids. CDR3 coding DNA: TGCGCCAGCAGCCAAGATGGGCTAGCGGGGACCAGGGGTGAGCAGTTCTTC. Its protein product is CASSQDGLAGTRGEQFF.

The V call is TRBV7-2, the J call TRBJ1-1; TRBD1 is a possible D gene (5 bases). V shed 2 bases and J shed 6 bases, with 13 bases lying between them. This CDR3 region has 14 residues. The germline V gene encodes CDR1 SGHTA and CDR2 FQGNSA. The CDR3 protein is CASSLPGVWAEAFF. The CDR3 region has the DNA TGTGCCAGCAGCTTACCGGGGGTTTGGGCTGAAGCTTTCTTT.

The count of this clone is one. V is TRBV7-2 and J is TRBJ2-1, with 9 bases fitting TRBD2. Trimming took 1 base from V and 6 from J; bases not matched to a gene: 4. Germline lookup yields CDR1 SGHTA and CDR2 FQGNSA. The CDR3 extends over 15 amino acids. DNA for the CDR3: TGTGCCAGCAGCTTAGTAGCGGGAGCCTTCAATGAGCAGTTCTTC. Translation gives CASSLVAGAFNEQFF. The variable domain in full, with the rest retrieved from reference TRBV7-2 and TRBJ2-1, is GAGVSQSPSNKVTEKGKDVELRCDPISGHTALYWYRQSLGQGLEFLIYFQGNSAPDKSGLPSDRFSAERTGGSVSTLTIQRTQQEDSAVYLCASSLVAGAFNEQFFGPGTRLTVL.

The rearrangement uses TRBV5-6 and TRBJ1-2; 9 bases are a match to TRBD1. V lost 4 bases and J lost 4; bases outside the gene matches: 11. Germline lookup yields CDR1 SGHDT and CDR2 YYEEEE. There are 16 residues in the CDR3. The CDR3 sequence is CASSRIRDRESYGYTF. The DNA of the CDR3 is TGTGCCAGCAGCCGCATCCGGGACAGGGAAAGCTATGGCTACACCTTC.

The rearrangement uses TRBV3-1 (or the pseudogene TRBV3-2) and TRBJ1-5, with D tentatively TRBD1 (5 bases). The CDR3 extends over 18 amino acids. V was pared by 0 bases and J by 4 bases, with 19 bases between. Per the germline V gene, CDR1 is LGHDT and CDR2 is YNNKEL (reference sequence). CDR3 region: CASSQDRSRAGRNQPQHF. The CDR3 DNA reads as TGTGCCAGCAGCCAAGATCGCTCCAGGGCCGGGAGGAATCAGCCCCAGCATTTT.

The chain couples TRBV6-5 to TRBJ1-6; TRBD1 is a possible D gene (5 bases). This CDR3 is built from 14 residues. Germline V gene data show CDR1 as MNHEY and CDR2 as SVGAGI. V was shortened by 2 bases and J by 5 bases, with 7 bases between the two germline ends. In nucleotides, the CDR3 is TGTGCCAGCAGTTACGAAGGGGATAATTCACCCCTCCACTTT. Amino acid sequence: CASSYEGDNSPLHF.

The DNA for the CDR3 is TGTGCCAGCAGCCAAGAAATACGGTATAGCAATCAGCCCCAGCATTTT. This codes for CASSQEIRYSNQPQHF. V is TRBV4-2 and J is TRBJ1-5; no clear D gene. Germline-derived CDR1 and CDR2 are LGHNA and YNFKEQ. This CDR3 has 16 residues. V lost 0 bases, J lost 0 bases, and 9 bases lay in between.

Only one count was recorded for this clone. The chain carries TRBV7-3 and TRBJ2-1, with D maybe TRBD2 (6 bases). Germline V gives CDR1 SGHTA, CDR2 FQGTGA. CDR3 length: 15 amino acids. V was clipped by 5 bases and J by 1 base, with 12 bases between them. This chain's CDR3 is CASSPYAGSYNEQFF. The CDR3 DNA reads TGTGCCAGCAGCCCCTACGCGGGGTCCTACAATGAGCAGTTCTTC.

This chain connects TRBV5-1 to TRBJ2-2, with 8 nucleotides matching TRBD2. This CDR3 comprises 16 residues. CDR1 is SGHRS and CDR2 is YFSETQ in the germline V gene. The trim removed 4 bases at V and 3 bases at J, leaving 8 bases unmatched. The CDR3 sequence is CASSDTSGQDTGELFF. The DNA of the CDR3 is TGCGCCAGCAGCGACACTAGCGGCCAGGACACCGGGGAGCTGTTTTTT. Full variable domain (outside the CDR3, taken from reference TRBV5-1 and TRBJ2-2): KAGVTQTPRYLIKTRGQQVTLSCSPISGHRSVSWYQQTPGQGLQFLFEYFSETQRNKGNFPGRFSGRQFSNSRSEMNVSTLELGDSALYLCASSDTSGQDTGELFFGEGSRLTVL.

This clone appeared once. For the CDR3, the DNA is TGTGCCAGCAGCTCCGGACTAGCGGGGTTCACCGGGGAGCTGTTTTTT. This codes for CASSSGLAGFTGELFF. The rearrangement uses TRBV13 and TRBJ2-2, with 12 nucleotides matching TRBD2. Germline lookup yields CDR1 PRHDT and CDR2 FYEKMQ (reference sequence). CDR3 length equals 16 residues. The junction had 4 bases not matched to a gene; V was cut back by 4 bases and J by 4 bases.

The genes are TRBV7-2 and TRBJ2-7, with D perhaps TRBD1 (6 bases). This CDR3 has 14 amino acids. Trimming shortened V by 6 bases and J by 3 bases, and 15 bases separated the two germline ends. Per the germline V gene, CDR1 is SGHTA and CDR2 is FQGNSA. This CDR3 is CASSLAEGVYEQYF. CDR3 nucleotide sequence: TGTGCCAGCAGTCTCGCTGAGGGGGTCTACGAGCAGTACTTC.

The V and J genes are TRBV6-5 and TRBJ1-2; 9 bases are shared with TRBD1. The V segment lost 5 bases and the J segment 4 bases; nucleotides outside the gene matches: 5. This CDR3 has 14 amino acids. CDR1 is MNHEY and CDR2 is SVGAGI in the germline V gene. CDR3 nucleotide sequence: TGTGCCAGCAGTCCGGGACAGGGAGGCTATGGCTACACCTTC. Translation: CASSPGQGGYGYTF.

This clone was found a few times. The chain couples TRBV18 to TRBJ2-2; D not resolved. The length of the CDR3 is 13 residues. Trimming took off 2 bases at V and 3 bases at J, with 4 bases between the two ends. Germline V CDR1 and CDR2: KGHSH, LQKENI. DNA for the CDR3: TGTGCCAGCTCACCAGTAGACACCGGGGAGCTGTTTTTT. Translated: CASSPVDTGELFF. The full variable domain, with the rest looked up from reference TRBV18 and TRBJ2-2, is NAGVMQNPRHLVRRRGQEARLRCSPMKGHSHVYWYRQLPEEGLKFMVYLQKENIIDESGMPKERFSAEFPKEGPSILRIQQVVRGDSAAYFCASSPVDTGELFFGEGSRLTVL.

The V call is TRBV9, the J call TRBJ2-5; TRBD2 is a possible D gene (6 bases). The ends were cut back, 4 bases at V and 5 bases at J, with 24 bases in the middle. Germline values: CDR1 SGDLS, CDR2 YYNGEE. The length of the CDR3 is 17 residues. This CDR3 reads CASSPSPRASAGETQYF. CDR3 in DNA: TGTGCCAGCAGCCCCTCACCGAGGGCTAGCGCGGGGGAGACCCAGTACTTC. Full variable domain (missing parts from reference TRBV9 and TRBJ2-5): DSGVTQTPKHLITATGQRVTLRCSPRSGDLSVYWYQQSLDQGLQFLIQYYNGEERAKGNILERFSAQQFPDLHSELNLSSLELGDSALYFCASSPSPRASAGETQYFGPGTRLLVL.

The chain combines TRBV19 with TRBJ1-4; 7 bases fit TRBD1. Per germline, CDR1 LNHDA and CDR2 SQIVND (reference sequence). This CDR3 has 12 residues. Losses at the gene ends were 5 bases for V and 6 bases for J; bases not matched to a gene: 0. In DNA, the CDR3 is TGTGCCAGTAGTCAGGGGGATGAAAAACTGTTTTTT. Translation gives CASSQGDEKLFF.